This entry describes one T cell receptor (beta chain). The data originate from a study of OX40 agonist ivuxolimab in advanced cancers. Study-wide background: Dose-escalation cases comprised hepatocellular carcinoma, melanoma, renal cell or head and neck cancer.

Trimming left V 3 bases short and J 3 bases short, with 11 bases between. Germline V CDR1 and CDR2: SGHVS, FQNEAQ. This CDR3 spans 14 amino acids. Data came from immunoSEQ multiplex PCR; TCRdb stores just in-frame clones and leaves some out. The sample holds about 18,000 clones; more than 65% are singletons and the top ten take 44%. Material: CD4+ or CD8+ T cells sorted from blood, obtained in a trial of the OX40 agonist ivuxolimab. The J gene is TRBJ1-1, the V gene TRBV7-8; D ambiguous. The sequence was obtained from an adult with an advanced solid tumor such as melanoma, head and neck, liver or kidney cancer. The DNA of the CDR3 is TGTGCCAGCAGCTTCAAATTAAGACACACTGAAGCTTTCTTT. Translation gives CASSFKLRHTEAFF.